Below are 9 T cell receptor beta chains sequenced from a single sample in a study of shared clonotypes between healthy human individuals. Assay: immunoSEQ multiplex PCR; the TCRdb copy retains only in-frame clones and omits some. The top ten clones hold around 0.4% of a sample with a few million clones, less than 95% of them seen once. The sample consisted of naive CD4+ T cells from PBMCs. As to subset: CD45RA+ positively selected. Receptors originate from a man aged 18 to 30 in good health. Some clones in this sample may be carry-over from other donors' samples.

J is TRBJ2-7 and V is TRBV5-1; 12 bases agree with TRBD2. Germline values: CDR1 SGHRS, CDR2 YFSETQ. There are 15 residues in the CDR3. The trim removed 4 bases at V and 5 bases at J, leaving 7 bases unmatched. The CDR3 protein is CASSPLAGGRNEQYF. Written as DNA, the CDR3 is TGCGCCAGCAGCCCCCTAGCGGGAGGGCGAAACGAGCAGTACTTC. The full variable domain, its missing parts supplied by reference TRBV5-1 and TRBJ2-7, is KAGVTQTPRYLIKTRGQQVTLSCSPISGHRSVSWYQQTPGQGLQFLFEYFSETQRNKGNFPGRFSGRQFSNSRSEMNVSTLELGDSALYLCASSPLAGGRNEQYFGPGTRLTVT.

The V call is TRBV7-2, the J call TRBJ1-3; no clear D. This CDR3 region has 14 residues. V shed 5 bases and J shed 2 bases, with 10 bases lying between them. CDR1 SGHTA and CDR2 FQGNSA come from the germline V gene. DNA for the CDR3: TGTGCCAGCAGCACTCAGGTTGCTGGAAACACCATATATTTT. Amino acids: CASSTQVAGNTIYF.

The CDR3 sequence: CASSEGGSHYEQYF. DNA of the CDR3: TGTGCCAGCAGTGAAGGAGGAAGTCACTACGAGCAGTACTTC. The chain recombines TRBV6-1 with TRBJ2-7; no firm D call. With 1 base removed from V and 3 bases from J, the gap between germline ends came to 10 bases. Germline CDR1 and CDR2: MNHNS and SASEGT. This CDR3 region has 14 residues.

Here the CDR3 DNA reads TGTGCCAGCAGTAGGGGGGACAGGGCTCCCTACGAGCAGTACTTC. Translating gives CASSRGDRAPYEQYF. The V call is TRBV27, the J call TRBJ2-7, with 9 bases matching TRBD1. Germline values: CDR1 MNHEY, CDR2 SMNVEV (reference sequence). J gave up 2 bases and V 5 bases, and 7 bases lay outside the gene matches. There are 15 residues in the CDR3.

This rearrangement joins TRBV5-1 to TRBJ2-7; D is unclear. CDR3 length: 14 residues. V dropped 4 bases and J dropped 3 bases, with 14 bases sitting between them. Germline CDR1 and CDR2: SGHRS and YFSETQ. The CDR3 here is CASSPTPRGYEQYF. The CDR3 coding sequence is TGCGCCAGCAGCCCGACCCCTAGAGGCTACGAGCAGTACTTC.

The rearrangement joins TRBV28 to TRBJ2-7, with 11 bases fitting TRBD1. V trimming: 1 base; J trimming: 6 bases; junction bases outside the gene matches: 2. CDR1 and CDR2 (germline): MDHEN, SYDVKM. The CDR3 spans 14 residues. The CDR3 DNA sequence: TGTGCCAGCAGTTTATTCGGGACAGGGGGCGAGCAGTACTTC. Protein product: CASSLFGTGGEQYF.

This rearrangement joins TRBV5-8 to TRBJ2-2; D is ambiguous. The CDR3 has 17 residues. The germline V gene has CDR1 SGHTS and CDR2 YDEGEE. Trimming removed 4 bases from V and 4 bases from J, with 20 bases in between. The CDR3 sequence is CASSRIWGSGSTGELFF. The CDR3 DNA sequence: TGTGCCAGCAGCCGTATCTGGGGAAGTGGGTCCACCGGGGAGCTGTTTTTT.

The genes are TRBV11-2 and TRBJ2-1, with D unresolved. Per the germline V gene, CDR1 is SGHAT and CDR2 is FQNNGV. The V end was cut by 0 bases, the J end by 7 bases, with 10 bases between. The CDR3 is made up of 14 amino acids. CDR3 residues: CASSLEWRSNEQFF. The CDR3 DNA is TGTGCCAGCAGCTTAGAGTGGCGCTCGAATGAGCAGTTCTTC.

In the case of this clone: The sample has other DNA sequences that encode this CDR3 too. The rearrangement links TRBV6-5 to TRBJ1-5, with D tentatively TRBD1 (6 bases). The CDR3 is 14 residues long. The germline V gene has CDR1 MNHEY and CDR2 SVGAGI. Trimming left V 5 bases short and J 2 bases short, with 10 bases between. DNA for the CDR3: TGTGCCAGCAGTCCCGGACAGCGCAATCAGCCCCAGCATTTT. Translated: CASSPGQRNQPQHF.